What follows are 5 T cell receptor beta chains derived from one specimen sequenced in a study of blood T cell repertoires in COVID-19. This table comes from immunoSEQ multiplex PCR, and its TCRdb copy is limited to in-frame clones, with some not included. The sample includes 150,000 to 200,000 clones, approximately 85% seen only once; the top ten take around 9%. Sequencing used PBMCs or T cells enriched from blood (not recorded which). The origin of the receptors is a woman aged 30 to 39 who had recovered from COVID-19.

This clone appeared a few times. CDR3 nucleotide sequence: TGTGCCAGCAGCCTTAGACAGGGGGCGCCAGATGGCTACACCTTC. It encodes CASSLRQGAPDGYTF. The V and J genes are TRBV3-1 (or the pseudogene TRBV3-2) and TRBJ1-2; 10 bases are a match to TRBD1. Germline CDR1 and CDR2: LGHDT and YNNKEL (reference sequence). Germline trimming cut 4 bases from V and 6 bases from J; bases unmatched to any gene: 8. The CDR3 runs 15 residues.

V and J are TRBV4-1 and TRBJ2-7; weak D call: TRBD2 (5 bases). The germline V gene encodes CDR1 MGHRA and CDR2 YSYEKL. Deletions cut 0 bases from V and 5 bases from J, with 14 bases between. CDR3 length: 15 amino acids. This CDR3 reads CASSQDDYLLNEQYF. The CDR3, as DNA: TGCGCCAGCAGCCAAGATGACTACCTCCTAAACGAGCAGTACTTC.

This rearrangement joins TRBV19 to TRBJ2-3; possible D gene TRBD2, 5 bases. CDR1 is LNHDA and CDR2 is SQIVND in the germline V gene (reference sequence). The CDR3 sequence is 11 residues long. V was shortened by 9 bases and J by 9 bases, with 13 bases between the two germline ends. CDR3 sequence: CASRTEVTQYF. DNA of the CDR3: TGTGCCAGCCGGACGGAGGTCACGCAGTATTTT.

CDR3 in amino acids: CASSLDRGGTGSSGNTIYF. CDR3 nucleotide sequence: TGCGCCAGCAGCTTGGATCGCGGCGGGACAGGGAGCTCTGGAAACACCATATATTTT. V and J are TRBV5-1 and TRBJ1-3, with TRBD1 matching 9 bases. The CDR3 is made up of 19 amino acids. With 0 bases clipped from V and 0 bases from J, the junction kept 10 bases outside the gene matches. The germline CDR1 and CDR2 sequences are SGHRS and YFSETQ.

The chain employs TRBV28 and TRBJ2-7; TRBD1 is a possible D gene (5 bases). The CDR3 length is 14 residues. V lost 2 bases and J lost 4, with 12 bases in between. CDR1 and CDR2 from the germline V gene are MDHEN and SYDVKM. Written as DNA, the CDR3 is TGTGCCAGCAGTTTAAGGCAGGGAATTTACGAGCAGTACTTC. The encoded protein is CASSLRQGIYEQYF.